This T cell receptor beta chain was recorded in a study of cytomegalovirus exposure and HLA in healthy donors. The PCR employed 60 Vbeta primers together with 13 Jbeta primers. Sequencing used immunoSEQ multiplex PCR; TCRdb keeps in-frame clones, though not all of them. The sample has 100,000 to 120,000 clones, roughly four fifths seen once. V was shortened by 4 bases and J by 3 bases, with 15 bases between the two germline ends. Germline CDR1 SNHLY, CDR2 FYNNEI. The CDR3 is 16 amino acids. Source material: PBMCs. The receptor comes from a woman under 30 in good health and CMV-seronegative. V gene TRBV2 combines with J gene TRBJ1-4, with a weak D call TRBD1 (5 bases). The CDR3 reads CASSARDPGANEKLFF. CDR3 sequence (DNA): TGTGCCAGCAGTGCCCGGGACCCGGGGGCTAATGAAAAACTGTTTTTT.